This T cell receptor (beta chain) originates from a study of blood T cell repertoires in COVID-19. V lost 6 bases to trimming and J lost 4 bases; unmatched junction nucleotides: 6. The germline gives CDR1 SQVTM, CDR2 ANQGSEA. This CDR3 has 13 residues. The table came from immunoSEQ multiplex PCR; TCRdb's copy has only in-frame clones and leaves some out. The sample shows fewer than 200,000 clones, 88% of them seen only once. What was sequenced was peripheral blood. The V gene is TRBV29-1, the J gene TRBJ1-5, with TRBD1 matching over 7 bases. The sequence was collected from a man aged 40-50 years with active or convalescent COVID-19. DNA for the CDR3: TGCAGCGTGGCACAGGGGATGAATCAGCCCCAGCATTTT. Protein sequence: CSVAQGMNQPQHF.